This T cell receptor (beta chain) appears in the sequencing data of a study of response to subunit inactivated influenza vaccine. This CDR3 spans 15 amino acids. CDR1 ENHRY and CDR2 SYGVKD come from the germline V gene. V was trimmed by 0 bases and J by 7 bases, leaving 13 bases between them. TCRdb used MiXCR to reprocess the RT-PCR reads, holding one entry per CDR3 protein. The sample includes about 570,000 distinct CDR3 sequences, 11% of them seen just once. The data were also submitted as part of a second study, on T cells expressing NK-cell markers. That report notes: What made the TCR beta cDNA was 5'RACE template switching with UMIs. The TCR beta repertoires were obtained from sorted CD3+CD56+NKG2C+, CD3+CD56+NKG2C- and CD3+CD56-NKG2C+ T cells. In five or six donors, dominant NKG2C+ clonotypes were roughly 1.0-7.0% of CD8+ T cells. The CD3+CD56-NKG2C+ fraction of a handful of donors was also led by these clonotypes.

This chain links TRBV10-3 with TRBJ1-5; no firm D call. Sequences were derived from PBMCs from blood, sampled on the day of vaccination. This receptor was taken from a man aged 50 or older who received an inactivated influenza vaccine. CDR3 in amino acids: CAISESDPNGQPQHF. The CDR3 DNA is TGTGCCATCAGTGAGTCCGATCCAAATGGACAGCCCCAGCATTTT.